Below, 19 T cell receptor beta chains from the same sample are listed, as sequenced in a study of cytomegalovirus exposure and HLA in healthy donors. Amplification used 60 Vbeta primers and 13 Jbeta primers. Repertoires were generated with immunoSEQ multiplex PCR, while TCRdb's copy carries only in-frame clones and drops some. The data hold some 220,000 clones, with approximately 90% observed a single time. The sample consisted of PBMCs. All receptors come from a woman between 18 and 29 years old in good health and CMV-seronegative.

The genes are TRBV4-1 and TRBJ1-5, with D hard to call. CDR3 length equals 15 residues. Per the germline V gene, CDR1 is MGHRA and CDR2 is YSYEKL. Trimming removed 2 bases at V and 7 bases at J, with 15 bases between. The chain's CDR3 is CASSQLPRFGQPQHF. The CDR3 DNA is TGCGCCAGCAGCCAACTACCCAGGTTTGGACAGCCCCAGCATTTT.

The J gene is TRBJ2-7, the V gene TRBV27, with 7 bases fitting TRBD1. The ends lost 6 bases at V and 2 bases at J; junction bases unmatched: 13. CDR1 and CDR2 from the germline V gene are MNHEY and SMNVEV (reference sequence). This CDR3 spans 16 amino acids. The CDR3 sequence is CASSLPGTALPYEQYF. As DNA, the CDR3 is TGTGCCAGCAGCTTACCGGGGACAGCCCTCCCCTACGAGCAGTACTTC.

The chain recombines TRBV6-6 with TRBJ1-4; 8 bases match TRBD1. Germline V gene data show CDR1 as MNHNY and CDR2 as SVGAGI (reference sequence). The CDR3 sequence is 16 residues long. The ends lost 0 bases at V and 3 bases at J; junction bases unmatched: 3. The CDR3 is CASSYSKGQANEKLFF. As DNA, the CDR3 is TGTGCCAGCAGTTACTCGAAGGGACAGGCTAATGAAAAACTGTTTTTT.

The rearrangement links TRBV18 to TRBJ2-6, with D maybe TRBD1 (5 bases). CDR3 length equals 17 residues. V was pared by 5 bases and J by 3 bases, with 17 bases between. From germline, CDR1 is KGHSH and CDR2 LQKENI. CDR3 nucleotide sequence: TGTGCCAGCTCATCGGTAGGATCAGGGTTTGGGGCCAACGTCCTGACTTTC. It is translated as CASSSVGSGFGANVLTF. Complete variable domain (other parts from reference TRBV18 and TRBJ2-6): NAGVMQNPRHLVRRRGQEARLRCSPMKGHSHVYWYRQLPEEGLKFMVYLQKENIIDESGMPKERFSAEFPKEGPSILRIQQVVRGDSAAYFCASSSVGSGFGANVLTFGAGSRLTVL.

This rearrangement joins TRBV5-1 to TRBJ1-1; D is unresolved. Looked up from germline, CDR1 is SGHRS and CDR2 is YFSETQ. This CDR3 comprises 13 residues. Between the trimmed V and J ends, which lost 4 bases and 5 bases, there was a span of 12 bases. CDR3 region: CASSTGSSTEAFF. The CDR3 coding sequence is TGCGCCAGCAGCACGGGATCGAGTACTGAAGCTTTCTTT.

The V call is TRBV2, the J call TRBJ2-1, with TRBD2 as a possible D gene (5 bases). This CDR3 is 17 amino acids long. Per the germline V gene, CDR1 is SNHLY and CDR2 is FYNNEI. V dropped 4 bases and J dropped 0 bases, with 16 bases sitting between them. This chain's CDR3 is CASSANPREHSYNEQFF. The DNA for the CDR3 is TGTGCCAGCAGTGCCAACCCCCGGGAACACTCCTACAATGAGCAGTTCTTC.

The chain recombines TRBV19 with TRBJ1-1, with a tentative D call TRBD1 (5 bases). The ends were cut back, 5 bases at V and 0 bases at J, with 13 bases in the middle. The CDR3 is 15 residues long. Germline V gene sequence: CDR1 LNHDA, CDR2 SQIVND (reference sequence). CDR3 DNA: TGTGCCAGTAGTTCTTGGACAAAATTGAACACTGAAGCTTTCTTT. It is translated as CASSSWTKLNTEAFF.

This clone was observed once. The chain is built from TRBV7-2 and TRBJ2-4; the D gene is possibly TRBD2 (6 bases). CDR1 and CDR2 from the germline V gene are SGHTA and FQGNSA. This CDR3 contains 15 residues. Trimming cost V 5 bases and J 0 bases, with 11 bases left between them. The DNA of the CDR3 is TGTGCCAGCAGCCTTGGAGGGGTAGCCAAAAACATTCAGTACTTC. Its protein product is CASSLGGVAKNIQYF.

V usage is TRBV9 and J usage is TRBJ2-2; D is possibly TRBD2 (6 bases). V dropped 4 bases and J dropped 1 base, with 11 bases sitting between them. The CDR3 is made up of 15 amino acids. In germline, CDR1 is SGDLS, CDR2 YYNGEE. The CDR3, as DNA: TGTGCCAGCAGCCCCTGGCGGGAGAACACCGGGGAGCTGTTTTTT. The encoded protein is CASSPWRENTGELFF. Full variable domain (outside the CDR3, taken from reference TRBV9 and TRBJ2-2): DSGVTQTPKHLITATGQRVTLRCSPRSGDLSVYWYQQSLDQGLQFLIQYYNGEERAKGNILERFSAQQFPDLHSELNLSSLELGDSALYFCASSPWRENTGELFFGEGSRLTVL.

This clone was counted once. The chain carries TRBV5-1 and TRBJ2-1; D is perhaps TRBD1 (6 bases). The CDR3 runs to 15 residues. V was shortened by 3 bases and J by 6 bases, with 16 bases between the two germline ends. Germline CDR1 SGHRS, CDR2 YFSETQ. As DNA, the CDR3 is TGCGCCAGCAGCTCCGATAGAAGGGGGACCAATGAGCAGTTCTTC. Translation: CASSSDRRGTNEQFF.

The V call is TRBV7-2, the J call TRBJ1-2; 10 bases line up with TRBD1. The J segment lost 10 bases and the V segment lost 1 base, leaving 9 bases of the junction unmatched. This CDR3 spans 15 amino acids. Germline assignment: CDR1 SGHTA and CDR2 FQGNSA. CDR3 nucleotide sequence: TGTGCCAGCAGCTTAGAGGCTTGGGACAGGGGACACTACACCTTC. Protein: CASSLEAWDRGHYTF.

This clone came up once. The CDR3 spells CASSLDPGTGGLEQYF. CDR3 nucleotide sequence: TGTGCCAGCAGCTTAGATCCCGGGACAGGGGGGCTCGAGCAGTACTTC. The chain employs TRBV11-2 and TRBJ2-7, with 11 nucleotides matching TRBD1. Trimming took 0 bases from V and 6 from J; bases not matched to a gene: 7. CDR3 length: 16 residues. Germline-derived CDR1 and CDR2 are SGHAT and FQNNGV.

The chain is built from TRBV10-3 and TRBJ1-3; D not certain. The CDR3 length is 13 residues. The V and J ends lost 0 bases and 10 bases respectively, with 10 bases between them. The germline CDR1 and CDR2 sequences are ENHRY and SYGVKD. CDR3 residues: CAISESAAETIYF. The CDR3 nucleotides read TGTGCCATCAGTGAGTCGGCAGCGGAGACCATATATTTT.

This chain uses TRBV7-2 with TRBJ1-5; D remains unclear. Germline loops: CDR1 SGHTA, CDR2 FQGNSA. The CDR3 spans 16 residues. Trimming cost V 1 base and J 0 bases, with 10 bases left between them. The CDR3 protein is CASSLESRGSNQPQHF. The DNA for the CDR3 is TGTGCCAGCAGCTTAGAGAGCCGAGGTAGCAATCAGCCCCAGCATTTT.

The rearrangement links TRBV5-1 to TRBJ2-7, with 9 bases fitting TRBD1. This CDR3 has 15 amino acids. Germline CDR1 is SGHRS and CDR2 is YFSETQ. Germline trimming cut 2 bases from V and 3 bases from J; bases unmatched to any gene: 6. This CDR3 is CASSFGDREIYEQYF. The CDR3 DNA reads as TGCGCCAGCAGCTTTGGGGACAGGGAGATCTACGAGCAGTACTTC.

A note on this clone: One end of the junction varies from germline; a read error may be responsible. The gene calls are TRBV7-9 and TRBJ2-1; TRBD1 agrees at 9 bases. Germline values: CDR1 SEHNR, CDR2 FQNEAQ (reference sequence). The CDR3 loop spans 15 amino acids. The DNA of the CDR3 is TGTTCCAGCAGCTCTCCGGGACAGGGATATAATGAGCAGTTCTTC. This translates into CSSSSPGQGYNEQFF. Supplemented by reference TRBV7-9 and TRBJ2-1, the full variable domain reads DTGVSQNPRHKITKRGQNVTFRCDPISEHNRLYWYRQTLGQGPEFLTYFQNEAQLEKSRLLSDRFSAERPKGSFSTLEIQRTEQGDSAMYLCSSSSPGQGYNEQFFGPGTRLTVL.

The rearrangement uses TRBV14 and TRBJ2-6; a possible D gene is TRBD1 (5 bases). Looked up from germline, CDR1 is SGHDN and CDR2 is FVKESK. The CDR3 spans 19 residues. V lost 1 base, J lost 1 base, and 17 bases lay in between. Here the CDR3 DNA reads TGTGCCAGCAGCCAAGTAGGGGTAGGTGACCAGTCTGGGGCCAACGTCCTGACTTTC. It translates to CASSQVGVGDQSGANVLTF. The entire variable domain, with the rest obtained from reference TRBV14 and TRBJ2-6, is as follows: EAGVTQFPSHSVIEKGQTVTLRCDPISGHDNLYWYRRVMGKEIKFLLHFVKESKQDESGMPNNRFLAERTGGTYSTLKVQPAELEDSGVYFCASSQVGVGDQSGANVLTFGAGSRLTVL.

CDR3 protein: CASTGKVNEKLFF. As DNA, the CDR3 is TGTGCCAGCACGGGGAAGGTAAATGAAAAACTGTTTTTT. V usage is TRBV6-1 and J usage is TRBJ1-4; D gene ambiguous. Trimming stripped 7 bases from V and 5 bases from J, with 11 bases between. The CDR3 length is 13 residues. Germline V gene sequence: CDR1 MNHNS, CDR2 SASEGT.

The chain uses TRBV6-5 and TRBJ1-5, with 10 bases matching TRBD1. The V and J ends lost 7 bases and 5 bases, in that order; junction bases with no gene match: 8. CDR3 length: 15 amino acids. The germline gives CDR1 MNHEY, CDR2 SVGAGI. CDR3 in amino acids: CASTQTGTGDQPQHF. The CDR3 DNA reads TGTGCCAGCACCCAAACCGGGACAGGGGATCAGCCCCAGCATTTT.